The T cell receptor (beta chain) under discussion was sequenced for a study of blood T cell repertoires in COVID-19 (dated by TCRdb to about 2020). In terms of the full investigation: Samples from collaborators originated in the United States, Italy and Spain and spanned both the acute and convalescent phases of COVID-19. The material from the prospective study consisted of cDNA or gDNA derived from T cells, B-cell-depleted T cells, or PBMCs. Subjects who had been exposed to COVID-19, were actively infected with it, or had recovered from it provided the deeply sampled blood TCRbeta repertoires that made up the dataset. The repertoires were made available in a free public database intended to serve as a resource for research on the immune response to SARS-CoV-2. The samples were drawn from two sources: the first 160 participants of the ongoing ImmuneRACE study, and 1,000 to 1,500 subjects contributed by 6 global collaborators. A de-identified subject ID, COVID-19 status, age in years and sex were almost always included in the sample metadata. HLA class I and class II types, where available, came from metadata supplied by the sample provider rather than from assay-based typing.

Here is what the overall study found, with its caveats: The amount of clinical and demographic metadata varied by source and participant and was provided uncurated.

The collaborating institutions used their own protocols to collect whole blood in K2EDTA tubes. For TCRbeta analysis, collaborators shipped samples as frozen whole blood, isolated PBMCs, or DNA extracted from either of those sample types. TCRbeta CDR3 regions were amplified from genomic DNA using the immunoSEQ Assay, a bias-controlled multiplex PCR. On the study's bioinformatics: Within the assay, amplification of reference gene primers was used to estimate how many nucleated cells each sample contained. To quantify the absolute abundance of each unique TCRbeta CDR3 rearrangement, sequence reads were collapsed and filtered. For each sample, productive Simpson clonality was calculated by taking the square root of Simpson's diversity index across productive rearrangements. As stored in TCRdb, this immuneACCESS dataset retains in-frame rearrangements with V and J assigned. A fraction of the clones does not appear; measured against another copy, unresolved V genes explain less than half of the discrepancy, and the remainder lacks a known reason. V and J calls plus clone size are reproduced from that table; the DNA served to infer D and trimming. In all, the sample holds 120,000 to 150,000 clones, and around 87% of those were seen once. The top ten hold 8.5% to 9.5% of the sample.

The germline V gene (reference sequence) supplies CDR1 SSHAT and CDR2 FNYEAQ. Including cysteine and phenylalanine, the CDR3 has 15 amino acids. Just the 45-base CDR3 DNA is kept, in frame starting at base 1. To note about this clone: Its antigen is not yet known. The junction does not match germline at one end; this may be a read error.

Sequencing was done on a sample of peripheral blood. The rearrangement combines TRBV7-7 with TRBJ1-3, with the D gene uncertain. This receptor was obtained from a woman aged 45 to 65 with active or convalescent COVID-19. The CDR3 reads CASSLALGGGNTIYF. The bases read TGTGCTAGCAGCTTAGCCCTAGGAGGAGGAAACACCATATATTTT. The variable domain in full, with residues beyond the CDR3 obtained from the reference TRBV7-7 and TRBJ1-3 genes, is GAGVSQSPRYKVTKRGQDVTLRCDPISSHATLYWYQQALGQGPEFLTYFNYEAQPDKSGLPSDRFSAERPEGSISTLTIQRTEQRDSAMYRCASSLALGGGNTIYFGEGSWLTVV.